These 13 T cell receptor beta chains share one sample of origin, sequenced in a study of cytomegalovirus exposure and HLA in healthy donors. Primers for the PCR totalled 60 Vbeta and 13 Jbeta. TCRdb's copy holds only in-frame clones and misses some; the assay was immunoSEQ multiplex PCR. The sample has approximately 180,000 clones, approximately 84% seen once. Sequenced material: PBMCs. These receptors were collected from a girl younger than two in good health and CMV-seronegative.

DNA of the CDR3: TGTGCCAGTAGTATAGCCCGGGACTCATACAATGAGCAGTTCTTC. As protein: CASSIARDSYNEQFF. J is TRBJ2-1 and V is TRBV19; D might be TRBD2 (6 bases). CDR1 is LNHDA and CDR2 is SQIVND in the germline V gene (reference sequence). Trimming took off 1 base at V and 4 bases at J, with 11 bases between the two ends. The CDR3 is 15 amino acids.

V and J are TRBV18 and TRBJ2-1; 10 bases are shared with TRBD2. Germline V CDR1 and CDR2: KGHSH, LQKENI. The CDR3 has 16 residues. After removal of 0 bases from V and 4 bases from J, the junction contained 3 bases not matched to a gene. CDR3 loop: CASSPPGTSEYNEQFF. DNA of the CDR3: TGTGCCAGCTCACCACCCGGGACTAGCGAATACAATGAGCAGTTCTTC.

The chain has TRBV7-2 and TRBJ2-1; D not resolved. Trimming removed 1 base at V and 7 bases at J, with 8 bases between. The CDR3 covers 13 residues. Germline CDR1 SGHTA, CDR2 FQGNSA. CDR3 in amino acids: CASSLGSTNEQFF. The CDR3 DNA sequence: TGTGCCAGCAGCTTAGGATCCACTAATGAGCAGTTCTTC.

CDR3 in amino acids: CASSSSTSPETQYF. CDR3 coding DNA: TGTGCCAGTAGTTCATCGACTAGCCCGGAGACCCAGTACTTC. V usage is TRBV19 and J usage is TRBJ2-5, with 7 bases lining up with TRBD2. There are 14 residues in the CDR3. The V segment lost 5 bases and the J segment 5 bases; nucleotides outside the gene matches: 8. Germline V gene sequence: CDR1 LNHDA, CDR2 SQIVND (reference sequence).

The V and J genes are TRBV27 and TRBJ1-5, with no clear D. The V and J ends lost 4 bases and 3 bases respectively, with 19 bases between them. The length of the CDR3 is 17 residues. CDR1 MNHEY and CDR2 SMNVEV come from the germline V gene (reference sequence). Written as DNA, the CDR3 is TGTGCCAGCAGTTCCATGCGCAGCGCCGCACTCAATCAGCCCCAGCATTTT. It yields the protein CASSSMRSAALNQPQHF.

Only one count was recorded for this clone. V usage is TRBV28 and J usage is TRBJ1-1; weak D call: TRBD1 (6 bases). The V gene's germline CDR1 is MDHEN and CDR2 SYDVKM. The length of the CDR3 is 14 residues. V was trimmed by 6 bases and J by 0 bases, leaving 11 bases between them. CDR3: CASRRHRVNTEAFF. The CDR3 coding sequence is TGTGCCAGCAGGAGACACAGGGTGAACACTGAAGCTTTCTTT.

The V and J genes are TRBV19 and TRBJ1-3, with a weak D call TRBD1 (5 bases). Looked up from germline, CDR1 is LNHDA and CDR2 is SQIVND (reference sequence). V lost 7 bases and J 4 bases, leaving 20 bases between the germline ends. The CDR3 has 16 amino acids. The CDR3 sequence is CASTPMVMGRGNTIYF. CDR3 nucleotides: TGTGCCAGTACTCCAATGGTGATGGGGCGCGGAAACACCATATATTTT.

This chain uses TRBV30 with TRBJ2-1; 8 nucleotides line up with TRBD2. Trimming took 2 bases from V and 9 from J; bases not matched to a gene: 3. Germline-derived CDR1 and CDR2 are GTSNPN and SVGIG (reference sequence). This CDR3 has 12 amino acids. The CDR3 DNA reads as TGTGCCTGGAGTTCGGGGGGGGGTGAGCAGTTCTTC. Its translation is CAWSSGGGEQFF.

This clone was detected once. This chain uses TRBV6-1 with TRBJ2-1, with 7 bases fitting TRBD1. The CDR3 runs to 14 residues. After removal of 8 bases from V and 2 bases from J, the junction contained 6 bases not matched to a gene. Germline V gene data show CDR1 as MNHNS and CDR2 as SASEGT. In nucleotides, the CDR3 is TGTGCCAGCCTTTCCGACAGGGCCTACAATGAGCAGTTCTTC. Protein product: CASLSDRAYNEQFF.

The genes are TRBV10-2 and TRBJ2-7; TRBD2 might be the D (7 bases). The germline CDR1 and CDR2 sequences are WSHSY and SAAADI. CDR3 length: 13 residues. V dropped 9 bases and J dropped 4 bases, with 16 bases sitting between them. This CDR3 is CASGGGLEYEQYF. The CDR3 DNA follows: TGCGCCAGTGGGGGGGGGCTGGAGTACGAGCAGTACTTC.

In this sample, this clone turned up once. J is TRBJ1-4 and V is TRBV5-5; D perhaps matches TRBD1 (5 bases). The germline V gene encodes CDR1 SGHKS and CDR2 YYEKEE (reference sequence). CDR3 length: 17 residues. V lost 1 base, J lost 8 bases, and 21 bases lay in between. The CDR3 is CASSLTPSGARGEKLFF. CDR3 coding DNA: TGTGCCAGCAGCTTGACTCCGAGCGGGGCCCGGGGCGAAAAACTGTTTTTT.

The V gene is TRBV18, the J gene TRBJ2-3, with D uncertain. This CDR3 is 13 amino acids long. Germline CDR1 is KGHSH and CDR2 is LQKENI. Trimming removed 3 bases at V and 4 bases at J, with 8 bases between. The CDR3 DNA reads TGTGCCAGCTCACCCCCCTTATCAGATACGCAGTATTTT. Amino acids: CASSPPLSDTQYF.

This sequence joins TRBV25-1 and TRBJ2-2; 11 bases line up with TRBD2. CDR1 is MGHDK, CDR2 SYGVNS, per germline. The ends lost 4 bases at V and 5 bases at J; junction bases unmatched: 3. This CDR3 region has 15 residues. This CDR3 reads CASSGPSGGTGELFF. CDR3 bases: TGTGCCAGCAGTGGGCCTAGCGGGGGGACCGGGGAGCTGTTTTTT.